This TCR beta chain emerged from a study of T cells after yellow fever vaccination. Study-wide results and caveats: Few clonotypes appeared in both CD4 and CD8 compartments.

There are a few counts of this clonotype. Its specificity is not known. TCRdb called the 5' RACE reads again in MiXCR, with one record for every CDR3 protein. The sample records about 550,000 distinct CDR3 sequences, approximately 21% being singletons. CDR3 length equals 13 residues. With V trimmed by 0 bases and J by 10 bases, 4 bases remained unmatched. The starting material was PBMCs, obtained 15 days after the yellow fever booster vaccination. The chain couples TRBV12-3 or TRBV12-4 to TRBJ2-3, with TRBD2 identical over 7 bases. This sequence originates from a man in his thirties or forties who received the YFV17D yellow fever vaccine. The CDR3 nucleotides read TGTGCCAGCAGTTTAGCGGGGAGCGGGGCGCAGTATTTT. This sequence encodes CASSLAGSGAQYF.